Described below is a single TCR beta chain sequence and its context. V shed 1 base and J 5 bases; nucleotides not matched to a gene: 4. The CDR3 covers 14 residues. Per the germline V gene, CDR1 is SGHAT and CDR2 is FQNNGV. This entry comes from a study of blood T cell repertoires in COVID-19. Using immunoSEQ multiplex PCR, the repertoire was profiled, and TCRdb retains in-frame clones only, with some absent. The table records hundreds of thousands of clones, around 89% of them present only once. The TCR sequence derives from a woman aged 40-49 years who had recovered from COVID-19. The rearrangement uses TRBV11-2 and TRBJ2-5; 7 bases align to TRBD1. Material: PBMCs or T cells enriched from blood (not recorded which). CDR3 amino acids: CASSLGGQSETQYF. CDR3 bases: TGTGCCAGCAGCTTAGGGGGACAGAGCGAGACCCAGTACTTC.